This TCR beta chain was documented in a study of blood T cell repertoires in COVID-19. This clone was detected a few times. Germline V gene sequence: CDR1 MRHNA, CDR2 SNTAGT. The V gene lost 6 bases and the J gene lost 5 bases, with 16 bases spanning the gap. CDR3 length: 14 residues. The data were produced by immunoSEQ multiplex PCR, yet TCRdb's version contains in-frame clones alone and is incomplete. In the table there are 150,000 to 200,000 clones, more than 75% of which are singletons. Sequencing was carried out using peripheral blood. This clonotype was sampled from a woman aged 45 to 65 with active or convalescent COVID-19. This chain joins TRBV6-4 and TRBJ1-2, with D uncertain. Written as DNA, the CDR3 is TGTGCCAGCAGAAAGGACTTCCTCCTTTATGGCTACACCTTC. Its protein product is CASRKDFLLYGYTF.